A single T cell receptor beta chain is shown here with its context. This sample is drawn from a study of cytomegalovirus exposure and HLA in healthy donors. Study background: Sequencing of about 179 million T cells in an earlier analysis found about 120 million unique TCR beta sequences.

Donors were ostensibly healthy at sampling, although undocumented immune exposures were probable. The PCR was carried out with 60 Vbeta primers and 13 Jbeta primers. The method was immunoSEQ multiplex PCR; TCRdb's version includes in-frame clones alone and lacks a portion of them. This table holds around 100,000 clones, almost 85% found once. Trimming took 0 bases from V and 1 from J; bases not matched to a gene: 4. The CDR3 covers 20 residues. Germline V lookup: CDR1 SGDLS, CDR2 YYNGEE. The sequencing sample was made of PBMCs. This receptor was obtained from a woman younger than 35 in good health and CMV-seropositive. The chain links TRBV9 to TRBJ2-6; 16 bases agree with TRBD2. CDR3: CASSVGGLAGGGSGANVLTF. DNA for the CDR3: TGTGCCAGCAGCGTAGGGGGACTAGCGGGAGGGGGGTCTGGGGCCAACGTCCTGACTTTC.